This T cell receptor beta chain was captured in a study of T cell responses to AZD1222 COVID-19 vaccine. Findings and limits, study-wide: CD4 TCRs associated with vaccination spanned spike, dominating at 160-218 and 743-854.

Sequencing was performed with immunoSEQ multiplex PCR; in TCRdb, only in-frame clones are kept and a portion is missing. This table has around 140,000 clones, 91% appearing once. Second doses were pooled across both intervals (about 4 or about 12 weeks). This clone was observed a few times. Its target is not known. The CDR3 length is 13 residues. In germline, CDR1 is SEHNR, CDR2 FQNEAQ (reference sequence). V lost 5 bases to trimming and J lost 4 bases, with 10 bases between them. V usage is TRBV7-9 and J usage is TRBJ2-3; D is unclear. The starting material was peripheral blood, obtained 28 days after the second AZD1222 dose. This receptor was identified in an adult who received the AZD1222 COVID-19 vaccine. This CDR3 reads CASSTRGPDTQYF. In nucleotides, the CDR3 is TGTGCCAGCAGCACCAGAGGCCCAGATACGCAGTATTTT.